This T cell receptor beta chain was found in a study of T cell responses to AZD1222 COVID-19 vaccine. General study findings and limits: Only five to seven AZD1222 recipients were seropositive at baseline. Vaccine-associated CD4 TCRs spanned spike, dominant at 160-218 and 743-854. Nearly half of spike-specific TCRs reportedly go after variant regions that carry no mutations.

Produced via immunoSEQ multiplex PCR; TCRdb's table is partial and in-frame only. This sample has 130,000 to 150,000 clones, with approximately 89% found just once. The CDR3 is made up of 13 amino acids. CDR1 is LGHNA, CDR2 YNFKEQ, per germline. V gave up 0 bases and J gave up 9 bases, with 6 bases separating them. This clone was recorded a few times. Its antigen is not known. The material sequenced was peripheral blood, taken 28 days after the second AZD1222 dose. The sequence came from an adult who received the AZD1222 COVID-19 vaccine. The chain employs TRBV4-2 and TRBJ1-6; D unresolved. DNA of the CDR3: TGTGCCAGCAGCCAAGATGAGCGTTCACCCCTCCACTTT. Its translation is CASSQDERSPLHF.